This TCR beta chain was sequenced during a study of blood T cells in healthy people across ages. Study outcomes and limitations: PBMCs left unsorted prevented a conclusive naive versus antigen-experienced comparison. Diversity of TCR beta per million T cells declined in a roughly linear way with age.

Peripheral blood, about 10 milliliters per donor, was collected. Per germline, CDR1 DFQATT and CDR2 SNEGSKA (reference sequence). This CDR3 region has 11 residues. Trimming took off 4 bases at V and 7 bases at J, with 11 bases between the two ends. Next came a second PCR, run for roughly 7 to 12 cycles, which used a sample-barcoded 5' primer along with a J-beta primer mix. TCRdb independently ran MiXCR on the 5' RACE reads; one entry per CDR3 protein. Of 660,000 or so distinct CDR3 sequences listed, under 65% are singletons. This clonotype occurred a few times. Antigen unknown. The TCR comes from a man aged 60-69 years in good health. V is TRBV20-1 and J is TRBJ2-7; D is unclear. Specimen: blood. This CDR3 is CSATLVNEQYF. The CDR3 DNA reads TGCAGTGCTACTCTCGTCAATGAGCAGTACTTC.